The clone carrying this T cell receptor (beta chain) appeared a single time. These data originate in a study of PD-1 blockade in mismatch repair-deficient tumors. The CDR3 sequence is 15 residues long. CDR1 is SGHRS and CDR2 is YFSETQ in the germline V gene. Unmatched junction bases numbered 3, after V lost 4 bases and J lost 5 bases. Assay used: immunoSEQ multiplex PCR; TCRdb lists only in-frame clones, some missing. The profile covers about 18,000 clones, with 84% appearing a single time and roughly 1.7% taken by the ten largest. PCR or immunohistochemistry showed mismatch repair deficiency in every enrolled patient.

This TCR was sampled from an adult with mismatch repair-deficient cancer. The V and J genes are TRBV5-1 and TRBJ2-3; 14 bases align to TRBD2. Material: PBMCs, obtained less than 25 weeks after starting pembrolizumab. In DNA form, the CDR3 reads TGCGCCAGCAGCACGGGACTAGCGGGAGAAGATACGCAGTATTTT. Encoded protein: CASSTGLAGEDTQYF.